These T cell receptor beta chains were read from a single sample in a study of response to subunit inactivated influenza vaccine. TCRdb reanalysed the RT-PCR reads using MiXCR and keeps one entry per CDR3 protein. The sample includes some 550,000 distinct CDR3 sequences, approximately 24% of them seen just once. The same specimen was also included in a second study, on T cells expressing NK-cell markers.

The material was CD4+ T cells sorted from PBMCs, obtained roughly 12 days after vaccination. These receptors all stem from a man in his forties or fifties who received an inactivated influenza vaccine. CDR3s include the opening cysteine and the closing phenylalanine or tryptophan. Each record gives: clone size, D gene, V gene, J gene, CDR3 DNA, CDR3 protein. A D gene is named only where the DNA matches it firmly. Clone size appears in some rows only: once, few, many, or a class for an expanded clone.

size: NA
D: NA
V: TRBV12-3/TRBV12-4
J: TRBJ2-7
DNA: TGTGCCAGCAGTTGGGCGGGACCAAAATACGAGCAGTACTTC
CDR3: CASSWAGPKYEQYF

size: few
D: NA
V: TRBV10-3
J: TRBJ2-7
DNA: TGTGCCATCAGTGGGACTGGGCAAGTCCTCGAGCAGTACTTC
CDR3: CAISGTGQVLEQYF

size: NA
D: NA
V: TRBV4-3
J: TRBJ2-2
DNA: TGCGCCAGCACAATAAGACAAGGGAACACCGGGGAGCTGTTTTTT
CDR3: CASTIRQGNTGELFF

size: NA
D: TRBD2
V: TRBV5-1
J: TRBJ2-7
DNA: TGCGCCAGCAGCTCCTCAGCGGGGGCCTACGAAGGTGGGTCCTACGAGCAGTACTTC
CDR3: CASSSSAGAYEGGSYEQYF

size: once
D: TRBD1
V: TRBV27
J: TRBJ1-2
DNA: TGTGCCAGCAGTTCCCCGGGCTACAGGGGTGGAGGCTACACCTTC
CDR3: CASSSPGYRGGGYTF

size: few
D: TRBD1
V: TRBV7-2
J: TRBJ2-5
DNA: TGTGCCAGCAGCTCCGGACAGGGACACTTAACGGAGACCCAGTACTTC
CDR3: CASSSGQGHLTETQYF

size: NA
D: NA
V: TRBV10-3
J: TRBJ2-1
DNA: TGTGCCATCAGTGATTCTCGCCCCTCGTTGGATGAGCAGTTCTTC
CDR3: CAISDSRPSLDEQFF

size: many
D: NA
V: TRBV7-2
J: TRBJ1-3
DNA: TGTGCCAGCAGCTTAGTTGGTAGCTCTGGAAACACCATATATTTT
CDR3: CASSLVGSSGNTIYF

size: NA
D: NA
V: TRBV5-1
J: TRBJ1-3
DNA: TGCGCCAGCAGCTTTGGGTCGGGGGGCTCTGGAAACACCATATATTTT
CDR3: CASSFGSGGSGNTIYF

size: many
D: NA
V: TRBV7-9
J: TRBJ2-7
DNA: TGTGCCAGCAGCCCCCGGGGAGGGGACATCGACGAGCAGTACTTC
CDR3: CASSPRGGDIDEQYF

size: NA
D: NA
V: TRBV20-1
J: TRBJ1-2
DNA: TGCAGTGCTAGGACATACTATGGCTACACCTTC
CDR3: CSARTYYGYTF

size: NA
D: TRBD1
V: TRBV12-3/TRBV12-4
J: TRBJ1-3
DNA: TGTGCCAGCAGGACACATGGGACAGGACCTGGAAACACCATATATTTT
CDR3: CASRTHGTGPGNTIYF

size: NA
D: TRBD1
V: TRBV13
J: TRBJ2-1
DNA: TGTGCCAGCAGCAAAGAAGCAGGGGGTAATGAGCAGTTCTTC
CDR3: CASSKEAGGNEQFF

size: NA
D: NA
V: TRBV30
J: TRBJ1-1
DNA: TGTGCCTGCCACGGGGGCACGAACACTGAAGCTTTCTTT
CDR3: CACHGGTNTEAFF

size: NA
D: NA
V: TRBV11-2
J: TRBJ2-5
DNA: TGTGCCAGCAGCTTTTTACAAGAGAAGGCCCAGTACTTC
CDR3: CASSFLQEKAQYF

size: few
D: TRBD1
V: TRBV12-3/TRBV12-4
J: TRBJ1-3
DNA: TGTGCCAGCAGTTTCGACAGGGCTGGAAACACCATATATTTT
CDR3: CASSFDRAGNTIYF

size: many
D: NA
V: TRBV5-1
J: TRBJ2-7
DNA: TGCGCCAGCAGCTTGGTACCCTACGAGCAGTACTTC
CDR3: CASSLVPYEQYF

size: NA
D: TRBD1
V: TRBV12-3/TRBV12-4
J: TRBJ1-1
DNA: TGTGCCAGCAGTTTAGCGCTACAGGGGGAAGCTTTCTTT
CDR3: CASSLALQGEAFF

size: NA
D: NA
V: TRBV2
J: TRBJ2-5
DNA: TGTGCCAGCAGATTCCCGGGCATCCAAGAGACCCAGTACTTC
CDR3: CASRFPGIQETQYF

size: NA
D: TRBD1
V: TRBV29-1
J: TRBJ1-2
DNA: TGCAGCGTTGAGGACAGGTCTGGCTATGGCTACACCTTC
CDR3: CSVEDRSGYGYTF

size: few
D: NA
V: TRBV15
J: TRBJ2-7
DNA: TGTGCCACCAGCAGACGGATAAGCTCCTACGAGCAGTACTTC
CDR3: CATSRRISSYEQYF

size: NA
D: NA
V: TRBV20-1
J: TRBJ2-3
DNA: TGCAGTGCTAGAGACGTAGCGAGAGTTGCAGATACGCAGTATTTT
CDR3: CSARDVARVADTQYF

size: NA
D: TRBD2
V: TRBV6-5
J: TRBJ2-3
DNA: TGTGCCAGCAGTTACGCTAGCGGGACAGATACGCAGTATTTT
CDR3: CASSYASGTDTQYF

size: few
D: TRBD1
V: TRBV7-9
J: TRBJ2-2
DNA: TGTGCCAGCAGCTCCCGGGACAGGGGCAGGAACACCGGGGAGCTGTTTTTT
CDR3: CASSSRDRGRNTGELFF